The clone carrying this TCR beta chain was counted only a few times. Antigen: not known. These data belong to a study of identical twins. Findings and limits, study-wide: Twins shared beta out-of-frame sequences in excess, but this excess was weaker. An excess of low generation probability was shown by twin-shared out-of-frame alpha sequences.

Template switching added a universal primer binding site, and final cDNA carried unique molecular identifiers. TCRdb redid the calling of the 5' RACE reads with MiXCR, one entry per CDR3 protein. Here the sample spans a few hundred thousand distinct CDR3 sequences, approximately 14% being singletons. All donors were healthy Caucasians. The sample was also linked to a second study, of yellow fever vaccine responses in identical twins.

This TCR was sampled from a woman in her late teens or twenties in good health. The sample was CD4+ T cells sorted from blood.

The CDR3 sequence: CAIQGTSGSTDTQYF. In DNA form, the CDR3 reads TGTGCCATCCAGGGGACTAGCGGGAGCACAGATACGCAGTATTTT. The chain couples TRBV10-3 to TRBJ2-3; TRBD2 matches 12 bases. Trimming removed 8 bases from V and 0 bases from J; junction bases left unmatched: 3. This CDR3 contains 15 residues. Germline CDR1 is ENHRY and CDR2 is SYGVKD.